Shown below are 14 T cell receptor beta chains from a single sample sequenced in a study of shared clonotypes between healthy human individuals (TCRdb year 2020). To prepare the library, the immunoSEQ multiplex PCR assay was applied. The source is immuneACCESS, and TCRdb retained only in-frame sequences with V and J called. Part of the clones is not carried over; for the studies checked, unresolved V genes explain less than half of this, and the remainder is unexplained. Recorded for this sample are more than 450,000 clones; roughly 78% of them occurred a single time. 10% to 15% of the sample belongs to the ten largest clones. Sequenced: PBMCs. These receptors originate from a woman between 40 and 55 years old in good health. Some clones in this sample may be carry-over from other donors' samples.

The chain links TRBV19 to TRBJ1-1; unclear D gene. The V end was cut by 0 bases, the J end by 4 bases, with 9 bases between. Germline V gene data show CDR1 as LNHDA and CDR2 as SQIVND (reference sequence). This CDR3 spans 14 amino acids. CDR3 bases: TGTGCCAGTAGTATAGACCCGGACGGCACTGAAGCTTTCTTT. It codes for CASSIDPDGTEAFF.

The chain couples TRBV19 to TRBJ2-1; 12 bases are a match to TRBD2. The CDR3 totals 15 residues. Unmatched junction bases numbered 3, after V lost 4 bases and J lost 5 bases. CDR1 and CDR2 from the germline V gene are LNHDA and SQIVND (reference sequence). The CDR3 DNA follows: TGTGCCAGTAGTAAGACTAGCGGGAGTAACAATGAGCAGTTCTTC. Its translation: CASSKTSGSNNEQFF.

This rearrangement joins TRBV19 to TRBJ2-2; D ambiguous. Germline V lookup: CDR1 LNHDA, CDR2 SQIVND (reference sequence). V shed 3 bases and J shed 8 bases, with 7 bases lying between them. The CDR3 loop spans 12 amino acids. The DNA of the CDR3 is TGTGCCAGTAGTATCGTGGGTGGGGAGCTGTTTTTT. It codes for CASSIVGGELFF.

The gene calls are TRBV5-1 and TRBJ1-2; possible D gene TRBD1, 5 bases. The germline V and J ends were trimmed by 4 bases and 8 bases, with 15 bases remaining between them. Germline V CDR1 and CDR2: SGHRS, YFSETQ. The CDR3 totals 13 residues. The CDR3 here is CASSPVGARGYTF. The CDR3 DNA sequence: TGCGCCAGCAGCCCGGTCGGGGCACGGGGCTACACCTTC.

The gene calls are TRBV5-1 and TRBJ2-7; TRBD1 aligns across 8 bases. Germline V CDR1 and CDR2: SGHRS, YFSETQ. J was trimmed by 1 base and V by 0 bases; bases with no gene match: 9. This CDR3 region has 17 residues. The CDR3 DNA sequence: TGCGCCAGCAGCTTGGCCACAGTCGACAGGGGTTCCTACGAGCAGTACTTC. Protein sequence: CASSLATVDRGSYEQYF.

The chain has TRBV5-4 and TRBJ2-5; a weak D match, TRBD1 (6 bases). In germline, CDR1 is SGHNT, CDR2 YYREEE (reference sequence). This CDR3 is built from 14 residues. V was trimmed by 3 bases and J by 1 base, leaving 10 bases between them. The CDR3 coding sequence is TGTGCCAGCAGCTACGACAGGATCCAAGAGACCCAGTACTTC. Translation: CASSYDRIQETQYF.

The chain is built from TRBV2 and TRBJ2-5, with TRBD1 matching 8 bases. The end of the DNA fits TRBJ2-7 better, so the J call may be wrong. The germline V gene encodes CDR1 SNHLY and CDR2 FYNNEI. This CDR3 contains 14 residues. CDR3 sequence: CASLGDRGAYEQYF. DNA for the CDR3: TGTGCCAGTCTGGGTGACAGGGGAGCCTACGAGCAGTACTTC.

The CDR3 region is CASSWRGPRLSAQYF. CDR3 in DNA: TGTGCCAGCAGCTGGAGAGGTCCGCGACTTTCGGCCCAGTACTTC. The chain recombines TRBV7-3 with TRBJ2-5; D remains ambiguous. The V end was cut by 4 bases, the J end by 9 bases, with 21 bases between. The CDR3 contains 15 residues. Germline V gene data show CDR1 as SGHTA and CDR2 as FQGTGA.

This chain links TRBV30 with TRBJ2-2; TRBD2 aligns across 8 bases. Germline V lookup: CDR1 GTSNPN, CDR2 SVGIG (reference sequence). The CDR3 contains 16 residues. J gave up 4 bases and V 0 bases, and 7 bases lay outside the gene matches. CDR3 protein: CAWSVERGGSTGELFF. The CDR3 coding sequence is TGTGCCTGGAGTGTAGAACGGGGGGGTAGCACCGGGGAGCTGTTTTTT.

This CDR3 is CAWSVSPQGIYGYTF. The CDR3 region has the DNA TGTGCCTGGAGTGTATCCCCTCAGGGCATCTATGGCTACACCTTC. The chain carries TRBV30 and TRBJ1-2; TRBD1 is a possible D gene (5 bases). Trimming stripped 0 bases from V and 4 bases from J, with 15 bases between. CDR3 length equals 15 residues. The germline gives CDR1 GTSNPN, CDR2 SVGIG (reference sequence).

The V call is TRBV19, the J call TRBJ1-5, with unresolved D. Germline V lookup: CDR1 LNHDA, CDR2 SQIVND (reference sequence). V lost 0 bases and J lost 2, with 8 bases in between. The CDR3 length is 15 residues. The CDR3 here is CASSIEESGNQPQHF. The DNA of the CDR3 is TGTGCCAGTAGTATAGAGGAAAGTGGCAATCAGCCCCAGCATTTT. Full variable domain (remainder filled in from reference TRBV19 and TRBJ1-5): DGGITQSPKYLFRKEGQNVTLSCEQNLNHDAMYWYRQDPGQGLRLIYYSQIVNDFQKGDIAEGYSVSREKKESFPLTVTSAQKNPTAFYLCASSIEESGNQPQHFGDGTRLSIL.

V is TRBV19 and J is TRBJ2-2, with D hard to call. CDR1 and CDR2 (germline): LNHDA, SQIVND (reference sequence). The CDR3 loop spans 14 amino acids. V gave up 7 bases and J gave up 0 bases, with 9 bases separating them. CDR3 amino acids: CASIGPANTGELFF. The CDR3 bases are TGTGCCAGTATCGGCCCTGCGAACACCGGGGAGCTGTTTTTT.

V is TRBV5-1 and J is TRBJ2-1; 13 bases agree with TRBD2. Germline values: CDR1 SGHRS, CDR2 YFSETQ. The J segment lost 6 bases and the V segment lost 4 bases, leaving 4 bases of the junction unmatched. CDR3 length: 15 residues. The CDR3 DNA reads TGCGCCAGCAGCCACACTAGCGGGAGGGGCAATGAGCAGTTCTTC. It codes for CASSHTSGRGNEQFF.

The chain links TRBV6-5 to TRBJ2-7, with D perhaps given as TRBD1 or TRBD2 (5 bases each). CDR3 length: 14 amino acids. V dropped 2 bases and J dropped 3 bases, with 11 bases sitting between them. Germline CDR1 MNHEY, CDR2 SVGAGI. The CDR3 region has the DNA TGTGCCAGCAGTTACAGTCTGGGGGACTACGAGCAGTACTTC. Translation: CASSYSLGDYEQYF.